This T cell receptor beta chain was recorded in a study of patients and donors after allogeneic stem cell transplantation. The table lists this clonotype with a few counts. Trimming cost V 6 bases and J 1 base; bases outside gene matches: 5. The CDR3 runs to 15 residues. TCRdb passed the RT-PCR reads through MiXCR, listing each CDR3 protein once. The profile shows 90,000 to 120,000 distinct CDR3 sequences, 35% to 45% of them singletons. V and J are TRBV12-3 or TRBV12-4 and TRBJ2-1, with 8 bases aligning to TRBD2. The sequenced sample was blood, either unsorted or a sorted T cell fraction (not recorded which). The TCR originated in a human donor who was either an allogeneic HSCT recipient or a stem cell or donor lymphocyte infusion donor (not recorded which). It is not recorded whose cells these are; they may come from a transplant donor. The DNA of the CDR3 is TGTGCCAGCAGACCGGGACTAGGGTCCTACAATGAGCAGTTCTTC. Translated: CASRPGLGSYNEQFF.